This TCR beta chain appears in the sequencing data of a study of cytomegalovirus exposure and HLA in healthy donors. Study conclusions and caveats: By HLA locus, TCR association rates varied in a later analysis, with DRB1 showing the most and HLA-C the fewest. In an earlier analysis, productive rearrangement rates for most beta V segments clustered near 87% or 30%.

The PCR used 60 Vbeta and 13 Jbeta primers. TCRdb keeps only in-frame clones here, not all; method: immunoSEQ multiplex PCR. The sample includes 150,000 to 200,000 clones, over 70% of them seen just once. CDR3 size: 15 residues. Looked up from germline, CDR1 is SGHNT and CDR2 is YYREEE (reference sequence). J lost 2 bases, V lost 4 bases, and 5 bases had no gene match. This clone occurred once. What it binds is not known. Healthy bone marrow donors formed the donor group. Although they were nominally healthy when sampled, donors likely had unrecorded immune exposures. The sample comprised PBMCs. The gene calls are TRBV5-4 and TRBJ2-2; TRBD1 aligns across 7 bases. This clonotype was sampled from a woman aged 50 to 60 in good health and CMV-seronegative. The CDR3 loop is CASSTRQGNTGELFF. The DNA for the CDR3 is TGTGCCAGCAGCACCCGACAGGGAAACACCGGGGAGCTGTTTTTT.